Each of the 19 T cell receptor beta chains below was sequenced from the same sample in a study of tumor and adjacent non-tumor tissue in lung cancer. TCRbeta libraries were built with three rounds of nested PCR, modified from ARM-PCR. TCRdb reprocessed the multiplex PCR reads with MiXCR, giving one entry per CDR3 protein. The sample includes about 44,000 distinct CDR3 sequences, less than 70% of them seen just once. The template was RNA from unsorted bulk tissue. The normal lung tissue was taken more than 3 cm from the tumor edge. Sequencing was performed on distant non-tumor lung tissue. The receptors were gathered from a woman aged 65 to 85 with non-small cell lung cancer.

Concerning this clonotype: A read error may be the cause here, since a much bigger clone is one base away. This chain connects TRBV6-2 or TRBV6-3 to TRBJ1-1; 8 bases line up with TRBD1. The CDR3 is made up of 13 amino acids. Germline-derived CDR1 and CDR2 are MNHEY and SVGEGT. The CDR3 here is CTSTLTGGTEAFF. CDR3 nucleotides: TGTACCAGCACCCTAACAGGGGGCACTGAAGCTTTCTTT.

The DNA of the CDR3 is TGTGCCAGCAGCGCTTGCCGGGACAGGGGGCACCATGAGCAGTTCTTC. Protein product: CASSACRDRGHHEQFF. V is TRBV5-6 and J is TRBJ2-1; 12 bases fit TRBD1. V shed 4 bases, J shed 8 bases, and the junction held 10 bases outside the gene matches. The CDR3 contains 16 residues. Per the germline V gene, CDR1 is SGHDT and CDR2 is YYEEEE.

This clonotype appeared many times. J is TRBJ2-3 and V is TRBV7-9; D uncertain. Trimming pared 5 bases from V and 2 bases from J, leaving 8 bases between. This CDR3 has 13 residues. CDR1 is SEHNR, CDR2 FQNEAQ, per germline (reference sequence). The CDR3 spells CASSGSFTDTQYF. DNA of the CDR3: TGTGCCAGCAGCGGCAGTTTCACAGATACGCAGTATTTT.

This clonotype was seen repeatedly, ten times or more. This rearrangement joins TRBV6-2 or TRBV6-3 to TRBJ2-2; D gene ambiguous. CDR1 is MNHEY and CDR2 is SVGEGT in the germline V gene. The CDR3 totals 14 residues. V was trimmed by 5 bases and J by 1 base, leaving 8 bases between them. Written as DNA, the CDR3 is TGTGCCAGCAGTCGTATAGGGAACACCGGGGAGCTGTTTTTT. This sequence encodes CASSRIGNTGELFF.

The chain recombines TRBV6-5 with TRBJ1-2; D might be TRBD1 (5 bases). This CDR3 is 15 amino acids long. Between the trimmed V and J ends, which lost 9 bases and 4 bases, there was a span of 21 bases. Germline V lookup: CDR1 MNHEY, CDR2 SVGAGI. CDR3 bases: TGTGCCAGGCGTTACCAGTCCACCCAGGGCTATGGCTACACCTTC. Protein product: CARRYQSTQGYGYTF.

To note about this clonotype: A much larger clonotype is one base distant, so this may be a read error. V and J are TRBV7-9 and TRBJ1-1, with D unclear. The length of the CDR3 is 14 residues. Germline CDR1 is SEHNR and CDR2 is FQNEAQ (reference sequence). The CDR3 loop reads CASSLAWVITEAFF. CDR3 sequence (DNA): TGTGCCAGCAGCCTAGCATGGGTAATCACTGAAGCTTTCTTT.

Note on this clonotype: This may stem from a read error, because a much larger clone lies one nucleotide away. V gene TRBV13 combines with J gene TRBJ1-1, with D possibly TRBD1 on 5 matching bases. The CDR3 is made up of 13 amino acids. Germline V gene data show CDR1 as PRHDT and CDR2 as FYEKMQ (reference sequence). Deletions cut 7 bases from V and 6 bases from J, with 15 bases between. CDR3 loop: CASMRWGAPEAFF. The CDR3 coding sequence is TGTGCCAGCATGCGATGGGGCGCCCCTGAAGCTTTCTTT.

As DNA, the CDR3 is TGTGCCAGCAGCATGATTGCGGGACTAACAGGAGATACGCAGTATTTT. It encodes CASSMIAGLTGDTQYF. The rearrangement uses TRBV5-4 and TRBJ2-3; 7 bases map to TRBD2. This CDR3 comprises 16 residues. Trimming at V came to 4 bases and at J to 5 bases, leaving 13 bases not matched to a gene. Per germline, CDR1 SGHNT and CDR2 YYREEE (reference sequence).

In its sample, this clonotype was seen many times. The chain recombines TRBV20-1 with TRBJ2-3, with D perhaps TRBD2 (6 bases). CDR3 size: 15 residues. Germline-derived CDR1 and CDR2 are DFQATT and SNEGSKA (reference sequence). Trimming stripped 5 bases from V and 6 bases from J, with 21 bases between. CDR3 loop: CSAPLAPERADTQYF. CDR3 nucleotide sequence: TGCAGTGCTCCCCTAGCGCCCGAGCGGGCGGATACGCAGTATTTT.

As concerns this clonotype: Germline is not matched at one junction end, which may reflect a read error. J is TRBJ2-2 and V is TRBV5-1, with 7 bases identical to TRBD1. Germline V gene sequence: CDR1 SGHRS, CDR2 YFSETQ. The CDR3 length is 16 residues. CDR3 loop: CASSTHGQENTGELFF. In DNA, the CDR3 is TGCGCCAGCAGCACCCACGGACAGGAGAACACCGGAGAGCTGTTTTTT. Combining the CDR3 with reference TRBV5-1 and TRBJ2-2 gives the whole variable domain KAGVTQTPRYLIKTRGQQVTLSCSPISGHRSVSWYQQTPGQGLQFLFEYFSETQRNKGNFPGRFSGRQFSNSRSEMNVSTLELGDSALYLCASSTHGQENTGELFFGEGSRLTVL.

As for this clonotype: As the CDR3 is not closed by the conserved phenylalanine or tryptophan, this likely results from a read error. The chain combines TRBV10-3 with TRBJ2-5; D call uncertain. Trimming left V 6 bases short and J 2 bases short, with 10 bases between. This CDR3 has 13 amino acids. The germline gives CDR1 ENHRY, CDR2 SYGVKD. As DNA, the CDR3 is TGTGCCATCAGACCGGACGATCAAGAGACCCAGTACTTA. Amino acid sequence: CAIRPDDQETQYL.

A remark on this clonotype: A much bigger clone sits one base away, suggesting this may be a read error. V usage is TRBV5-6 and J usage is TRBJ1-1; 9 bases align to TRBD1. V shed 4 bases, J shed 7 bases, and the junction held 5 bases outside the gene matches. CDR1 is SGHDT and CDR2 is YYEEEE in the germline V gene. The CDR3 contains 13 residues. The CDR3 here is CASSRTGAIEAFF. CDR3 DNA: TGTGCCAGCAGCCGGACAGGGGCCATTGAAGCTTTCTTT. Variable domain in full (rest from reference TRBV5-6 and TRBJ1-1): DAGVTQSPTHLIKTRGQQVTLRCSPKSGHDTVSWYQQALGQGPQFIFQYYEEEERQRGNFPDRFSGHQFPNYSSELNVNALLLGDSALYLCASSRTGAIEAFFGQGTRLTVV.

On this clonotype itself: At one of its ends the junction is not consistent with the germline gene, which may arise from a read error. The J gene is TRBJ2-3, the V gene TRBV11-2; D not resolved. The CDR3 extends over 14 amino acids. The germline V gene encodes CDR1 SGHAT and CDR2 FQNNGV. Here the CDR3 DNA reads TGTGCCAGTAGCCCTCTAAGCGCGGCAGATACGCAGTGTTTT. Encoded protein: CASSPLSAADTQCF.

As for this clonotype: One base away lies a much larger clone, so this may be a sequencing read error. The rearrangement links TRBV14 to TRBJ2-3; a weak D match, TRBD2 (5 bases). The CDR3 is 16 residues long. Per germline, CDR1 SGHDN and CDR2 FVKESK. Trimming took 1 base from V and 2 from J, leaving 13 bases between them. This CDR3 reads CASSQGVVGNTDTQYF. CDR3 bases: TGTGCCAGCAGCCAAGGAGTTGTCGGGAACACAGATACGCAGTATTTT.

The chain employs TRBV20-1 and TRBJ2-4; 8 bases align to TRBD2. Germline V CDR1 and CDR2: DFQATT, SNEGSKA (reference sequence). This CDR3 has 15 amino acids. V shed 5 bases, J shed 0 bases, and the junction held 6 bases outside the gene matches. CDR3 nucleotides: TGCAGTGCTTATAGCGGGACACTAGCCAAAAACATTCAGTACTTC. Its translation: CSAYSGTLAKNIQYF.

The V call is TRBV30, the J call TRBJ2-2, with no clear D. The CDR3 spans 14 residues. Germline V gene data show CDR1 as GTSNPN and CDR2 as SVGIG (reference sequence). V dropped 0 bases and J dropped 5 bases, with 10 bases sitting between them. CDR3 DNA sequence: TGTGCCTGGAGTGTAAGACATAAAACCGGGGAGCTGTTTTTT. Its translation: CAWSVRHKTGELFF.

This clonotype has just a few counts. The chain combines TRBV19 with TRBJ2-1, with TRBD1 matching over 9 bases. Germline CDR1 reads LNHDA; CDR2 reads SQIVND (reference sequence). V lost 2 bases, J lost 9 bases, and 8 bases stayed unmatched. The CDR3 sequence is 15 residues long. CDR3 bases: TGTGCCAGTAGTATACCCCGACAGGGGGTGAGTGAGCAGTTCTTC. Translated, it gives CASSIPRQGVSEQFF.

This clonotype was seen at least ten times. This chain joins TRBV5-6 and TRBJ2-5, with TRBD1 matching over 8 bases. Germline CDR1 SGHDT, CDR2 YYEEEE. With V trimmed by 1 base and J by 9 bases, 8 bases remained unmatched. CDR3 size: 14 residues. The CDR3 is CASSLLETGEAQYF. The CDR3 nucleotides read TGTGCCAGCAGCTTGTTGGAGACAGGGGAGGCCCAGTACTTC.

Worth noting for this clonotype: The final CDR3 position lacks the conserved phenylalanine or tryptophan, pointing to a likely read error. The chain recombines TRBV19 with TRBJ2-7; 11 nucleotides match TRBD1. After removal of 4 bases from V and 3 bases from J, the junction contained 5 bases not matched to a gene. CDR1 is LNHDA, CDR2 SQIVND, per germline (reference sequence). The CDR3 length is 15 residues. DNA for the CDR3: TGTGCCAGTAGTACCCCCGGGACAGGGGGCTACGAGCAGTACTAC. Protein sequence: CASSTPGTGGYEQYY.